This paragraph reports one T cell receptor (beta chain). Method: immunoSEQ multiplex PCR; TCRdb's copy keeps in-frame clones and lacks some. The sample carries fewer than 2.5 million clones, approximately 93% recorded once. Trimming removed 4 bases from V and 8 bases from J, with 12 bases in between. This CDR3 is 13 amino acids long. Germline V CDR1 and CDR2: SGHTA, FQGNSA. This sample was included in a study of shared clonotypes between healthy human individuals. This TCR was sampled from a man between 18 and 29 years old in good health. Some clones in this sample may be carry-over from other donors' samples. V is TRBV7-2 and J is TRBJ2-1; either TRBD1 or TRBD2 may fit D (5 bases each). The sequenced material came from naive CD4+ T cells from PBMCs. Described subset: CD45RA+ positively selected. The CDR3 bases are TGTGCCAGCAGCTCCCGATGGGGGTATGAGCAGTTCTTC. It codes for CASSSRWGYEQFF.